Listed below are T cell receptor beta chains from one sample, sequenced in a study of CD8+ T cells in alopecia areata. Generated by immunoSEQ multiplex PCR, the TCRdb table keeps only in-frame clones and is missing some. The sample lists some 170,000 clones, less than 75% occurring once. The input for sequencing was CD4+ T cells sorted from blood, taken between weeks 55 and 65, from a patient treated with tofacitinib. The receptors come from a human donor with alopecia areata. The CDR3 runs from the conserved cysteine through the conserved F or W. The D gene is left open where the match is weak.

len: 15; d_gene: TRBD1; v_gene: TRBV29-1; CDR3aa: CSVDGDRKAQETQYF
len: 14; d_gene: -; v_gene: TRBV10-3; CDR3aa: CAIMKQGSGNTIYF
len: 16; d_gene: TRBD1; v_gene: TRBV5-4; CDR3aa: CASSRDIDTGDYGYTF
len: 15; d_gene: TRBD1; v_gene: TRBV18; CDR3aa: CASSPEPGQGAEAFF
len: 16; d_gene: TRBD2; v_gene: TRBV10-3; CDR3aa: CAISEGRGGSYNEQFF
len: 10; d_gene: -; v_gene: TRBV6-1; CDR3aa: CASSALDTYF
len: 15; d_gene: -; v_gene: TRBV13; CDR3aa: CASSQQTGSNYGYTF
len: 12; d_gene: -; v_gene: TRBV2; CDR3aa: CASSENRVGYTF
len: 14; d_gene: TRBD1; v_gene: TRBV7-8; CDR3aa: CASSLRGERSGYTF
len: 17; d_gene: -; v_gene: TRBV15; CDR3aa: CATSRDGRQINTGELFF
len: 15; d_gene: TRBD2; v_gene: TRBV7-2; CDR3aa: CASSLASGGAYEQYF
len: 12; d_gene: -; v_gene: TRBV30; CDR3aa: CAWRTMGGGYTF